Listed below are T cell receptor beta chains from one sample, sequenced in a study of PD-1 blockade in mismatch repair-deficient tumors. Clones were read by immunoSEQ multiplex PCR, and TCRdb kept only the in-frame ones, dropping some. The sample has approximately 79,000 clones, 65% to 85% seen once; the top ten hold around 5.1%. The material sequenced was peripheral blood, taken 44 weeks after starting pembrolizumab. The receptor source for this set is an adult with mismatch repair-deficient cancer. Both conserved end residues are part of each CDR3. The D gene is left open where the match is weak. The size field is filled for only some rows; it gives once, few, many or a size class.

J gene | V gene | clone size | D gene | CDR3 DNA | CDR3 protein
TRBJ2-3 | TRBV19 | . | TRBD2 | TGTGCCAGTAGTATCGAGCGGGGGACCACAGATACGCAGTATTTT | CASSIERGTTDTQYF
TRBJ1-5 | TRBV6-6 | few | TRBD1 | TGTGCCAGTAGGGGACAGGTAGAGCCCCAGCATTTT | CASRGQVEPQHF
TRBJ2-1 | TRBV29-1 | . | TRBD1 | TGCAGCGTTTCCAGGGGGCCGAATGAGCAGTTCTTC | CSVSRGPNEQFF
TRBJ2-6 | TRBV28 | . | . | TGTGCCAGCAGTTCTCAGAGACCTGGGGCCAACGTCCTGACTTTC | CASSSQRPGANVLTF
TRBJ2-3 | TRBV29-1 | . | . | TGCAGCGTTGGCCCGGACACAGATACGCAGTATTTT | CSVGPDTDTQYF
TRBJ2-7 | TRBV29-1 | . | TRBD2 | TGCAGCGTTGAATCTAGCGGGAGCCCCTACGAGCAGTACTTC | CSVESSGSPYEQYF
TRBJ2-5 | TRBV5-4 | once | TRBD2 | TGTGCCAGCAGCGGATACTTAGCGGGAGGGAAAGAGACCCAGTACTTC | CASSGYLAGGKETQYF
TRBJ1-3 | TRBV29-1 | . | . | TGCAGCGCATCCCCAAGGGGAGCTGGAAACACCATATATTTT | CSASPRGAGNTIYF
TRBJ2-5 | TRBV27 | . | . | TGTGCCAGCAGTTTATCCGGCAGGTCTTGGGAGACCCAGTACTTC | CASSLSGRSWETQYF
TRBJ1-5 | TRBV25-1 | . | TRBD1 | TGTGCCAGCAGTCGCGGGACAGGGGATGGCAATCAGCCCCAGCATTTT | CASSRGTGDGNQPQHF
TRBJ2-1 | TRBV10-1 | . | . | TGCGCCACCCTACCCGTAAGCGGAACCTACAATGAGCAGTTCTTC | CATLPVSGTYNEQFF
TRBJ1-1 | TRBV19 | . | TRBD1 | TGTGCCAGTAGTCCGGGACAGGGACTAATGAACACTGAAGCTTTCTTT | CASSPGQGLMNTEAFF
TRBJ2-7 | TRBV5-1 | once | TRBD2 | TGCGCCAGCAGCTTGGTGGCGGGAGGCCACGAGCAGTACTTC | CASSLVAGGHEQYF
TRBJ1-5 | TRBV7-8 | . | . | TGTGCCAGCAGCTTATTGGACCTGCAGCCCCAGCATTTT | CASSLLDLQPQHF
TRBJ2-3 | TRBV7-6 | . | . | TGTGCCAGCAGCTTAGGGGAGCGGAACACAGATACGCAGTATTTT | CASSLGERNTDTQYF
TRBJ2-2 | TRBV27 | . | . | TGTGCCACCTCGTTAGGACAACACACCGGGGAGCTGTTTTTT | CATSLGQHTGELFF